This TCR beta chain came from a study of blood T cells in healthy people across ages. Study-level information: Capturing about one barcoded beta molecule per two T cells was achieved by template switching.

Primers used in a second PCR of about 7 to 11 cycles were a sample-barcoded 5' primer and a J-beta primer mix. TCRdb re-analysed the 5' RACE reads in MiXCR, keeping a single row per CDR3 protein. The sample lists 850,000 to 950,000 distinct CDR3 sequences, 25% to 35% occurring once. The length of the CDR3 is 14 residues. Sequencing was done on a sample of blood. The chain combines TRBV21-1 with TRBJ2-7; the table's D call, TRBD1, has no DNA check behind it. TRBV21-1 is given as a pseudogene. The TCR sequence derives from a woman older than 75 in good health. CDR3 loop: CASSPLGRCYEQYF. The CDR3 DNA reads TGTGCCAGCAGCCCCCTGGGCCGCTGCTACGAGCAGTACTTC.